This T cell receptor (beta chain) was sequenced during a study of post-analysis software for immune sequencing data. Unique molecular identifiers featured in each of the TCR beta cDNA libraries. Some 500,000 cDNA molecules were obtained from roughly 0.93 to 9.6 million T cells. TCRdb independently ran MiXCR on the PCR reads; one entry per CDR3 protein. The sample comprises about 760,000 distinct CDR3 sequences, 25% to 30% of which are singletons, and around 0.56% rests with the top ten. The CDR3 extends over 17 amino acids. Germline CDR1 reads SGHTA; CDR2 reads FQGNSA. Overall study findings and caveats: Normalized Chao1 diversity was significantly reduced in patients versus controls. Compared with controls, patients had more of about 5 TRBV segments, including TRBV5-6, TRBV5-1 and TRBV20-1.

Notes on this clonotype: Its matching antigen is unknown. One end of the junction is discordant with germline, which a read error may explain.

Sequenced sample: blood. The chain uses TRBV7-2 and TRBJ2-1; D possibly corresponds to TRBD2 (5 bases). The receptor's source is a girl under 18 with multiple sclerosis. CDR3 nucleotides: TGTGCCAGCAGCACTCGGAGGTGGGAAAACCCCTACAATGGGCAGTTCTTC. Translation gives CASSTRRWENPYNGQFF.